The rows below give T cell receptor beta chains drawn from one sample of a study of blood T cell repertoires in COVID-19. Sequencing was performed with immunoSEQ multiplex PCR; in TCRdb, only in-frame clones are kept and a portion is missing. The sample carries 37,000 or so clones, roughly nine tenths recorded once. Sequencing was performed on peripheral blood. These receptors came from a human donor in a cohort sampled during active COVID-19. CDR3s include the opening cysteine and the closing phenylalanine or tryptophan. Each record gives: J gene, D gene, clone size, V gene, CDR3 DNA, CDR3 protein. A D gene is named only where the DNA matches it firmly. Not every row has a clone size; where given, it reads once, few, many or a size class.

TRBJ1-4,NA,NA,TRBV7-2,TGTGCCAGCAGCTTAGGGGCAGATCTGAATGAAAAACTGTTTTTT,CASSLGADLNEKLFF
TRBJ2-5,TRBD2,NA,TRBV5-4,TGTGCCAGCAGCTCGGGACTAGCGGGGGGTCAGACCCAGTACTTC,CASSSGLAGGQTQYF
TRBJ2-7,TRBD1,NA,TRBV15,TGTGCCACCAGCAGGGAGACAGGGGGCCGGGGCTCCTACGAGCAGTACTTC,CATSRETGGRGSYEQYF
TRBJ2-7,TRBD2,NA,TRBV4-1,TGCGCCAGCAGCCCGACTAGCCTAACCTACGAGCAGTACTTC,CASSPTSLTYEQYF
TRBJ2-3,NA,NA,TRBV14,TGTGCCAGCAGCCAAGTAGTAGAAGGGGTTTACGGCACAGATACGCAGTATTTT,CASSQVVEGVYGTDTQYF
TRBJ2-5,TRBD2,NA,TRBV5-1,TGCGCCAGCAGCTCTAGCGGGGGGGAGACCCAGTACTTC,CASSSSGGETQYF
TRBJ2-7,NA,NA,TRBV18,TGTGCCAGCTCACTACGGACAGTTGACTACGAGCAGTACTTC,CASSLRTVDYEQYF
TRBJ1-3,NA,NA,TRBV7-9,TGTGCCAGCAGCTTTAACCTTCGGGGAGGAAACACCATATATTTT,CASSFNLRGGNTIYF
TRBJ2-1,NA,NA,TRBV20-1,TGCAGTACGGTCTCCTACAATGAGCAGTTCTTC,CSTVSYNEQFF
TRBJ1-2,TRBD1,NA,TRBV3-1/TRBV3-2,TGTGCCAGCAGCCAGGCGACAGGGTCTGGCTACACCTTC,CASSQATGSGYTF
TRBJ1-1,TRBD1,NA,TRBV7-2,TGTGCCAGCAGCTTAGCGGGGACAGGGTTCACTGAAGCTTTCTTT,CASSLAGTGFTEAFF
TRBJ2-7,TRBD2,NA,TRBV7-8,TGTGCCAGCAGCTTAAGGGACTACCCCTACGAGCAGTACTTC,CASSLRDYPYEQYF
TRBJ1-1,NA,NA,TRBV7-2,TGTGCCAGCAGCTTACCCCAGACAGCGAACACTGAAGCTTTCTTT,CASSLPQTANTEAFF
TRBJ1-4,NA,NA,TRBV5-4,TGTGCCAGCAGCGTCCAGGGTGCAACTAATGAAAAACTGTTTTTT,CASSVQGATNEKLFF
TRBJ2-2,NA,NA,TRBV19,TGTGCCACTTCCGAGATGTCCGGGGAGCTGTTTTTT,CATSEMSGELFF
TRBJ2-1,TRBD2,NA,TRBV6-2/TRBV6-3,TGTGCCAGCAGTTTAGCAGCGGGAGGGTTATACAATGAGCAGTTCTTC,CASSLAAGGLYNEQFF
TRBJ1-1,NA,NA,TRBV5-4,TGTGCCAGCAGCGTAGGGGTGGACACTGAAGCTTTCTTT,CASSVGVDTEAFF
TRBJ1-2,NA,NA,TRBV7-2,TGTGCCAGCAGCTTAGCGGCAGGCTTCTATTCTAGCGGAGGCTACACCTTC,CASSLAAGFYSSGGYTF
TRBJ2-7,NA,NA,TRBV9,TGTGCCAGCAGCGTAGCCCAGGAGGGCGAGCAGTACTTC,CASSVAQEGEQYF
TRBJ1-2,NA,NA,TRBV29-1,TGCAGCGTTGTTCGGGGGGCGGGTGGCTACACCTTC,CSVVRGAGGYTF
TRBJ2-7,NA,NA,TRBV7-8,TGTGCCAGCAGCTTAGGGACATCGAGCTCCTACGAGCAGTACTTC,CASSLGTSSSYEQYF
TRBJ2-3,TRBD1,NA,TRBV6-5,TGTGCCAGCAGTTACGGTCGGACAGGGGGATCAGATACGCAGTATTTT,CASSYGRTGGSDTQYF
TRBJ2-1,NA,NA,TRBV11-3,TGTGCCAGCAGCTTAGATCTGGCTGAGCAGTTCTTC,CASSLDLAEQFF
TRBJ2-5,NA,NA,TRBV21-1,TGTGCCAGCAGCCGGACAGGGCAAGAGACCCAGTACTTC,CASSRTGQETQYF
TRBJ2-7,TRBD1,NA,TRBV18,TGTGCCAGCTCACCACCGACAGGGACCTACGAGCAGTACTTC,CASSPPTGTYEQYF
TRBJ2-5,TRBD2,NA,TRBV5-1,TGCGTCAGCAGCTTGACGAGCGGGGGGAAACAAGAGACCCAGTACTTC,CVSSLTSGGKQETQYF
TRBJ2-7,TRBD1,NA,TRBV7-9,TGTGCCAGCAGCCGACAGGGTGGCGAGCAGTACTTC,CASSRQGGEQYF
TRBJ1-6,TRBD1,NA,TRBV6-4,TGTGCCAGCAGTGTGGGGACAGGGGGGAATTCACCCCTCCACTTT,CASSVGTGGNSPLHF
TRBJ2-3,TRBD2,NA,TRBV12-5,TGTGCTAGTGGCCCAGGGACTAGCGGGAGTGCAGATACGCAGTATTTT,CASGPGTSGSADTQYF
TRBJ2-6,NA,NA,TRBV19,TGTGCCAGTACAGGTATTACAGGGTCCCCTGGGGCCAACGTCCTGACTTTC,CASTGITGSPGANVLTF
TRBJ1-2,NA,NA,TRBV10-1,TGCGCCAGCAGTGAGTCTAGTCGAGCTGGCTACACCTTC,CASSESSRAGYTF
TRBJ2-7,NA,few,TRBV19,TGTGCCAGTAGTATGAAGGGGGACAACTCCTACGAGCAGTACTTC,CASSMKGDNSYEQYF
TRBJ1-6,TRBD1,NA,TRBV6-5,TGTGCCAGCAGTTACGCTGGACAGGGTCTCTCACCCCTCCACTTT,CASSYAGQGLSPLHF
TRBJ1-2,NA,NA,TRBV6-5,TGTGCCAGCAGACCCGACAGGATCAGTGGCTACACCTTC,CASRPDRISGYTF
TRBJ1-2,NA,NA,TRBV4-2,TGTGCCAGCAGCCAAGATGCGGCAGAGGGAGGGTACACCTTC,CASSQDAAEGGYTF
TRBJ2-3,NA,NA,TRBV5-6,TGTGCCAGCAGCTTGGCCACGGGGGTTAGAGATACGCAGTATTTT,CASSLATGVRDTQYF
TRBJ2-7,TRBD2,NA,TRBV27,TGTGCCAGCAGCCTTAGCGGGAAAGCCTACGAGCAGTACTTC,CASSLSGKAYEQYF
TRBJ2-1,TRBD1,NA,TRBV5-4,TGTGCCAGCAGCTTGGCGGGACAGGGGTACAACAATGAGCAGTTCTTC,CASSLAGQGYNNEQFF
TRBJ2-7,TRBD1,NA,TRBV6-2/TRBV6-3,TGTGCCAGCAGTTACGCTACGGGACAGAACTCCTACGAGCAGTACTTC,CASSYATGQNSYEQYF
TRBJ1-4,NA,NA,TRBV4-1,TGCGCCAGCAGCCAAGACGGAGGAGCTTTGGAAAAACTGTTTTTT,CASSQDGGALEKLFF
TRBJ2-7,NA,NA,TRBV4-1,TGCGCCAGCAGCCAAGACTGGTTAGCGGCCTACGAGCAGTACTTC,CASSQDWLAAYEQYF